This T cell receptor beta chain was captured in a study of sequential checkpoint blockade in melanoma. About the study: After both sequences, patients received maintenance nivolumab.

Measured with immunoSEQ multiplex PCR; TCRdb has only the in-frame clones, and not every one. The table shows 7,500 to 8,500 clones, with more than 55% occurring only once. Treatment reported: randomized to nivolumab then ipilimumab (arm A) or the reverse (arm B). DNA-damaging chemotherapy had not been given to any patient beforehand. PBMC sorting kept live CD3+CD8+ cells without CD19 or CD56. This CDR3 spans 15 amino acids. Per the germline V gene, CDR1 is PRHDT and CDR2 is FYEKMQ (reference sequence). V lost 4 bases to trimming and J lost 4 bases, with 17 bases between them. This clonotype was sampled from a human patient with melanoma. Some clones in this sample may be carry-over from other donors' samples. Sequenced here: CD8+ T cells sorted from blood (inferred from file names), sampled from a patient given nivolumab and ipilimumab in sequence. The chain carries TRBV13 and TRBJ2-7, with D maybe TRBD1 (6 bases). The CDR3 loop reads CASSSGQGPLYEQYF. CDR3 nucleotides: TGTGCCAGCAGCTCGGGACAAGGACCCCTTTACGAGCAGTACTTC.